The TCR beta chain described here comes from a study of metastatic and nonmetastatic thyroid tumors. TCRdb re-called the PCR reads via MiXCR. The data contain tens of thousands of clones, more than 25% of them singletons. Trimming cost V 5 bases and J 7 bases; bases outside gene matches: 1. This CDR3 comprises 12 residues. Germline values: CDR1 MNHNS, CDR2 SASEGT. Patients had received no treatment of any kind before thyroid surgery. This clone showed up many times. The sequence was obtained from a male donor with papillary thyroid cancer or a benign thyroid nodule (not recorded which). Some clones in this sample may be carry-over from other donors' samples. The sequenced sample consisted of blood. The chain has TRBV6-1 and TRBJ2-2, with TRBD1 matching over 7 bases. Here the CDR3 DNA reads TGTGCCAGCAGTACAGGGGTCGGGGAGCTGTTTTTT. This translates into CASSTGVGELFF.